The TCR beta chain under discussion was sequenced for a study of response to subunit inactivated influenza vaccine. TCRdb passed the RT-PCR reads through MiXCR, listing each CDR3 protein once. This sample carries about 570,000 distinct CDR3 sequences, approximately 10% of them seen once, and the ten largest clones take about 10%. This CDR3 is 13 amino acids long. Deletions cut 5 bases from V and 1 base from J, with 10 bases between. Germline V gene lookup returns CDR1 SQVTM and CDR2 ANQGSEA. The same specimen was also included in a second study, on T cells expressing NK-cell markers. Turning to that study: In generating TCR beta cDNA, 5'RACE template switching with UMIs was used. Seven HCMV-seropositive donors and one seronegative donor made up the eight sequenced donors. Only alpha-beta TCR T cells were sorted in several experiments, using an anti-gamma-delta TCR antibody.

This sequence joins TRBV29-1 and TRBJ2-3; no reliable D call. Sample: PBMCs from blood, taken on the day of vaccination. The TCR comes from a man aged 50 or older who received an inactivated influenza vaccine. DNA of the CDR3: TGCAGCGTTCCGTGGGTGGGCACAGATACGCAGTATTTT. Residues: CSVPWVGTDTQYF.